Presented here are 25 T cell receptor beta chains from one specimen sequenced in a study of shared clonotypes between healthy human individuals. Only in-frame clones appear in the TCRdb table, and some are missing; sequencing was by immunoSEQ multiplex PCR. The data contain about 2,500,000 clones, roughly 92% of them singletons. The sequenced sample was naive CD4+ T cells sorted from blood. Subset in this sample: CD45RA+ positively selected. These TCRs come from a man in his late teens or twenties in good health.

The rearrangement links TRBV11-2 to TRBJ1-6; 9 nucleotides line up with TRBD1. This CDR3 spans 19 amino acids. Unmatched junction bases numbered 10, after V lost 3 bases and J lost 1 base. The germline V gene encodes CDR1 SGHAT and CDR2 FQNNGV. The CDR3 nucleotides read TGTGCCAGCAGCTTTCCTCCGGGACAGGGAATTTCCTATAATTCACCCCTCCACTTT. Its translation: CASSFPPGQGISYNSPLHF.

The rearrangement joins TRBV5-1 to TRBJ1-6; D gene uncertain. The CDR3 consists of 14 residues. CDR1 SGHRS and CDR2 YFSETQ come from the germline V gene. V dropped 2 bases and J dropped 10 bases, with 13 bases sitting between them. CDR3 sequence reads: CASSLEVGNSPLHF. Here the CDR3 DNA reads TGCGCCAGCAGCTTAGAGGTTGGGAACTCACCCCTCCACTTT.

Only one count was recorded for this clone. V usage is TRBV19 and J usage is TRBJ2-1, with 9 positions matching TRBD1. The germline CDR1 and CDR2 sequences are LNHDA and SQIVND (reference sequence). Losses at the gene ends were 2 bases for V and 3 bases for J; bases not matched to a gene: 5. The CDR3 consists of 16 residues. The CDR3 bases are TGTGCCAGTAGTATAAGGGCGGGACAGGGCTACAATGAGCAGTTCTTC. Translation: CASSIRAGQGYNEQFF.

This chain uses TRBV5-1 with TRBJ2-2, with no clear D. V lost 1 base and J 5 bases, leaving 9 bases between the germline ends. Germline V gene lookup returns CDR1 SGHRS and CDR2 YFSETQ. CDR3 length equals 14 residues. CDR3 bases: TGCGCCAGCAGCTTGCCGGAGAGGACCGGGGAGCTGTTTTTT. This encodes CASSLPERTGELFF.

Of note for this clone: Other nucleotide sequences from this sample produce the same CDR3. The rearrangement uses TRBV7-2 and TRBJ2-2; D may be TRBD1 (6 bases). CDR1 is SGHTA and CDR2 is FQGNSA in the germline V gene. The CDR3 runs to 15 residues. V lost 5 bases and J 3 bases, leaving 13 bases between the germline ends. The CDR3 region has the DNA TGTGCCAGCAGCCCCTACAGGGCCGACACCGGGGAGCTGTTTTTT. Translating it yields CASSPYRADTGELFF.

The chain couples TRBV5-1 to TRBJ2-1; D uncertain. In germline, CDR1 is SGHRS, CDR2 YFSETQ. This CDR3 spans 13 amino acids. V was shortened by 0 bases and J by 3 bases, with 4 bases between the two germline ends. The CDR3: CASSLVYYNEQFF. DNA for the CDR3: TGCGCCAGCAGCTTGGTATACTACAATGAGCAGTTCTTC.

The chain employs TRBV30 and TRBJ1-1; no firm D call. V was shortened by 1 base and J by 1 base, with 10 bases between the two germline ends. This CDR3 spans 14 amino acids. Germline CDR1 reads GTSNPN; CDR2 reads SVGIG (reference sequence). DNA for the CDR3: TGTGCCTGGAGTGAGGGCTCCAAGAACACTGAAGCTTTCTTT. Translating gives CAWSEGSKNTEAFF.

Concerning this clone: Other nucleotide sequences in the sample specify the same CDR3. The rearrangement uses TRBV18 and TRBJ1-1; 7 bases are a match to TRBD1. The ends lost 3 bases at V and 0 bases at J; junction bases unmatched: 4. This CDR3 is 15 amino acids long. Germline V lookup: CDR1 KGHSH, CDR2 LQKENI. Here the CDR3 reads CASSPGGQLNTEAFF. The CDR3 region has the DNA TGTGCCAGCTCACCCGGGGGACAGTTGAACACTGAAGCTTTCTTT.

The V and J genes are TRBV5-4 and TRBJ1-2, with TRBD1 matching over 7 bases. Germline assignment: CDR1 SGHNT and CDR2 YYREEE (reference sequence). V dropped 3 bases and J dropped 4; count of bases not matched to a gene: 9. The CDR3 has 15 residues. CDR3 in DNA: TGTGCCAGCAGCTCAAACCCGGGACAGTTCTATGGCTACACCTTC. This sequence encodes CASSSNPGQFYGYTF.

On this clone itself: Being one base from a much bigger clone, this may be a read error. V gene TRBV7-8 combines with J gene TRBJ1-5; D remains unclear. V lost 1 base, J lost 0 bases, and 7 bases lay in between. The CDR3 sequence is 15 residues long. Germline CDR1 reads SGHVS; CDR2 reads FQNEAQ. CDR3 residues: CASSLEGISNQPQHF. Written as DNA, the CDR3 is TGTGCCAGCAGCTTAGAGGGCATTAGCAATCAGCCCCAGCATTTT. Supplemented by reference TRBV7-8 and TRBJ1-5, the full variable domain reads GAGVSQSPRYKVAKRGQDVALRCDPISGHVSLFWYQQALGQGPEFLTYFQNEAQLDKSGLPSDRFFAERPEGSVSTLKIQRTQQEDSAVYLCASSLEGISNQPQHFGDGTRLSIL.

CDR3 sequence: CASSVGTSGSVWGETQYF. The DNA of the CDR3 is TGTGCCAGCAGCGTAGGGACTAGCGGGAGCGTTTGGGGAGAGACCCAGTACTTC. The chain has TRBV9 and TRBJ2-5; 13 bases fit TRBD2. With 0 bases clipped from V and 4 bases from J, the junction kept 9 bases outside the gene matches. Germline V CDR1 and CDR2: SGDLS, YYNGEE. CDR3 size: 18 residues.

The rearrangement joins TRBV30 to TRBJ2-7; D call uncertain. The CDR3 totals 14 residues. The V end lost 1 base, the J end lost 3 bases, and 13 bases lay between the germline ends. Germline CDR1 GTSNPN, CDR2 SVGIG (reference sequence). CDR3 region: CAWSEQVLSYEQYF. DNA for the CDR3: TGTGCCTGGAGTGAGCAGGTCCTGAGCTACGAGCAGTACTTC.

The V and J genes are TRBV19 and TRBJ2-2; 10 bases are shared with TRBD1. The germline gives CDR1 LNHDA, CDR2 SQIVND (reference sequence). This CDR3 region has 16 residues. The V gene end was trimmed by 2 bases and the J gene end by 3 bases; junction bases not matched to a gene: 3. The CDR3 nucleotides are TGTGCCAGTAGTATAAGGACAGGGGGATACACCGGGGAGCTGTTTTTT. It yields the protein CASSIRTGGYTGELFF. The variable domain in full, completed from reference TRBV19 and TRBJ2-2, reads DGGITQSPKYLFRKEGQNVTLSCEQNLNHDAMYWYRQDPGQGLRLIYYSQIVNDFQKGDIAEGYSVSREKKESFPLTVTSAQKNPTAFYLCASSIRTGGYTGELFFGEGSRLTVL.

In the case of this clone: Different DNA sequences within this sample yield the same CDR3. The CDR3 DNA sequence: TGTGCCAGCAGTTTAGGGAGAGGCAATCAGCCCCAGCATTTT. It is translated as CASSLGRGNQPQHF. The rearrangement uses TRBV27 and TRBJ1-5; no reliable D call. CDR3 length: 14 residues. V lost 2 bases, J lost 2 bases, and 7 bases lay in between. Germline V gives CDR1 MNHEY, CDR2 SMNVEV (reference sequence).

This clone was seen only a few times. The chain uses TRBV10-3 and TRBJ1-1; D remains ambiguous. V shed 6 bases and J shed 1 base, with 9 bases lying between them. The CDR3 is 13 residues long. CDR1 and CDR2 (germline): ENHRY, SYGVKD. CDR3 in amino acids: CAIRPTPNTEAFF. CDR3 DNA: TGTGCCATCAGACCGACACCGAACACTGAAGCTTTCTTT.

This clone was seen only a few times. The chain carries TRBV19 and TRBJ1-1; no definite D call. This CDR3 has 14 amino acids. V dropped 7 bases and J dropped 0 bases, with 12 bases sitting between them. Germline V CDR1 and CDR2: LNHDA, SQIVND (reference sequence). Here the CDR3 reads CASTPKGLNTEAFF. As DNA, the CDR3 is TGTGCCAGTACCCCGAAAGGTTTGAACACTGAAGCTTTCTTT.

The chain has TRBV19 and TRBJ2-7, with a possible D match to TRBD1 (6 bases). V was shortened by 6 bases and J by 0 bases, with 12 bases between the two germline ends. The CDR3 consists of 14 residues. In germline, CDR1 is LNHDA, CDR2 SQIVND (reference sequence). CDR3 nucleotide sequence: TGTGCCAGTAGGGAACGGGACAACTCCTACGAGCAGTACTTC. The encoded protein is CASRERDNSYEQYF.

This chain links TRBV11-2 with TRBJ1-4; no reliable D call. From germline, CDR1 is SGHAT and CDR2 FQNNGV. This CDR3 is built from 14 residues. The germline V and J ends were trimmed by 5 bases and 6 bases, with 13 bases remaining between them. CDR3 sequence (DNA): TGTGCCAGCAGCCCCCTTAATAGGGATGAAAAACTGTTTTTT. Translation gives CASSPLNRDEKLFF.

This clone has only one observation. This sequence joins TRBV2 and TRBJ1-4; TRBD1 might be the D (5 bases). V was shortened by 4 bases and J by 5 bases, with 14 bases between the two germline ends. The CDR3 is 15 residues long. The germline V gene encodes CDR1 SNHLY and CDR2 FYNNEI. CDR3 DNA sequence: TGTGCCAGCAGTGGTTCCGGGACGGGGAATGAAAAACTGTTTTTT. Protein: CASSGSGTGNEKLFF.

This rearrangement joins TRBV9 to TRBJ1-1; D gene uncertain. The CDR3 runs to 11 residues. The V end was cut by 7 bases, the J end by 5 bases, with 9 bases between. Per the germline V gene, CDR1 is SGDLS and CDR2 is YYNGEE. The CDR3 region has the DNA TGTGCCAGCGGAAGACTAACTGAAGCTTTCTTT. It translates to CASGRLTEAFF. Based on the CDR3 plus reference TRBV9 and TRBJ1-1, the full variable domain is DSGVTQTPKHLITATGQRVTLRCSPRSGDLSVYWYQQSLDQGLQFLIQYYNGEERAKGNILERFSAQQFPDLHSELNLSSLELGDSALYFCASGRLTEAFFGQGTRLTVV.

The chain recombines TRBV5-1 with TRBJ2-3; D is perhaps TRBD1 or TRBD2 (5 bases each). The V end was cut by 5 bases, the J end by 1 base, with 11 bases between. CDR3 length: 14 amino acids. The germline V gene encodes CDR1 SGHRS and CDR2 YFSETQ. CDR3 region: CASSGGDGTDTQYF. The CDR3 DNA reads TGCGCCAGCAGTGGGGGAGATGGCACAGATACGCAGTATTTT. The variable domain in full, completed from reference TRBV5-1 and TRBJ2-3, reads KAGVTQTPRYLIKTRGQQVTLSCSPISGHRSVSWYQQTPGQGLQFLFEYFSETQRNKGNFPGRFSGRQFSNSRSEMNVSTLELGDSALYLCASSGGDGTDTQYFGPGTRLTVL.

This chain connects TRBV28 to TRBJ1-2; tentative D call: TRBD1 (5 bases). Per germline, CDR1 MDHEN and CDR2 SYDVKM. Trimming cost V 3 bases and J 8 bases, with 13 bases left between them. CDR3 length: 13 amino acids. The CDR3 region has the DNA TGTGCCAGCAGTTTGAGGGGACCAAAGGGCTACACCTTC. Translated, it gives CASSLRGPKGYTF.

CDR3 protein: CASRGDGKLNTEAFF. DNA for the CDR3: TGTGCCAGCAGAGGGGACGGGAAATTGAACACTGAAGCTTTCTTT. The V and J genes are TRBV6-5 and TRBJ1-1; the D gene is possibly TRBD1 (5 bases). Germline-derived CDR1 and CDR2 are MNHEY and SVGAGI. The CDR3 has 15 amino acids. V dropped 6 bases and J dropped 0 bases, with 14 bases sitting between them.

CDR3 DNA: TGTGCCAGCGGACAGGGAAGCACAGATACGCAGTATTTT. Its translation: CASGQGSTDTQYF. The chain has TRBV6-5 and TRBJ2-3; the match to TRBD1 covers 8 bases. Per germline, CDR1 MNHEY and CDR2 SVGAGI. This CDR3 has 13 residues. V shed 8 bases, J shed 0 bases, and the junction held 1 base outside the gene matches.

The CDR3 reads CASSQDRGNTIYF. The CDR3 DNA sequence: TGTGCCAGCAGCCAAGACAGGGGAAACACCATATATTTT. This chain joins TRBV14 and TRBJ1-3; D is unresolved. The CDR3 totals 13 residues. From germline, CDR1 is SGHDN and CDR2 FVKESK. The ends were cut back, 0 bases at V and 4 bases at J, with 4 bases in the middle.